This T cell receptor (beta chain) was sequenced during a study of blood T cell repertoires in COVID-19. Study details: There were acute and convalescent COVID-19 samples, and they came from the United States, Italy and Spain. Sample material is recorded as cDNA or gDNA derived from T cells, B-cell-depleted T cells, or PBMCs.

Sequenced by immunoSEQ multiplex PCR; TCRdb stores in-frame clones only, minus some. The table has 190,000 or so clones, approximately 86% seen once. The germline V gene has CDR1 SGHRS and CDR2 YFSETQ. The CDR3 contains 13 residues. V lost 0 bases, J lost 9 bases, and 2 bases stayed unmatched. The chain links TRBV5-1 to TRBJ2-2; 7 bases are a match to TRBD1. The sequence derives from a man aged 35-49 years with active or convalescent COVID-19. The sequenced material came from peripheral blood. The CDR3 protein is CASSLEGAWELFF. CDR3 DNA sequence: TGCGCCAGCAGCTTGGAGGGGGCCTGGGAGCTGTTTTTT. The variable domain in full, with the rest retrieved from reference TRBV5-1 and TRBJ2-2, is KAGVTQTPRYLIKTRGQQVTLSCSPISGHRSVSWYQQTPGQGLQFLFEYFSETQRNKGNFPGRFSGRQFSNSRSEMNVSTLELGDSALYLCASSLEGAWELFFGEGSRLTVL.